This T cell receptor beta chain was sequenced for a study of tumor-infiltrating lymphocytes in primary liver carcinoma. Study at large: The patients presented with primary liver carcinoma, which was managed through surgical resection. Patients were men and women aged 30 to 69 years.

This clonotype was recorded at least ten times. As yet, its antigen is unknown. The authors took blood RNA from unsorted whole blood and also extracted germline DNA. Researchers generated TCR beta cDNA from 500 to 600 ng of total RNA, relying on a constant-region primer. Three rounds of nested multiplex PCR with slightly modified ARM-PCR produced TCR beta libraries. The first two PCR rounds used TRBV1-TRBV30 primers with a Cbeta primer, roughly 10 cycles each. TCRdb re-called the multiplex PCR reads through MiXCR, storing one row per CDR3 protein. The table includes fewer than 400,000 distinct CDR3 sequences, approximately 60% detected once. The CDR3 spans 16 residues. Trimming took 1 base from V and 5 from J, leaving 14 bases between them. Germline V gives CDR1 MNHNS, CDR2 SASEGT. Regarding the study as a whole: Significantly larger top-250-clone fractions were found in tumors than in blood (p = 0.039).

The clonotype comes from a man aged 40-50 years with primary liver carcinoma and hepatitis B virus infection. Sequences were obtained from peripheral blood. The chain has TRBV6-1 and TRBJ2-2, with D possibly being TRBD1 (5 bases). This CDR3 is CASSEEGVVGTGELFF. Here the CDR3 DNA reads TGTGCCAGCAGTGAAGAAGGGGTTGTCGGGACCGGGGAGCTGTTTTTT.